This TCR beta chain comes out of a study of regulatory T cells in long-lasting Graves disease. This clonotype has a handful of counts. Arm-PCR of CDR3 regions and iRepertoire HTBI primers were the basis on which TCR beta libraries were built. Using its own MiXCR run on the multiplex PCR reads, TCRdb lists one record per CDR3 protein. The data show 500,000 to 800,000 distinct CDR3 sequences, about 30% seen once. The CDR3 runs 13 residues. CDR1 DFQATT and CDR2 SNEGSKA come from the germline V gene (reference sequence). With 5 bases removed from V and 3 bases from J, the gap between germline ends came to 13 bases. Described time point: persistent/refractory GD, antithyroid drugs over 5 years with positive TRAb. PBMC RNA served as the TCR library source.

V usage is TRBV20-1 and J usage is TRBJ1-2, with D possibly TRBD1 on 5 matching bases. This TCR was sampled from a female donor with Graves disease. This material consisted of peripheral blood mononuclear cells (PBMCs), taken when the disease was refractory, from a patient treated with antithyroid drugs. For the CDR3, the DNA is TGCAGTGCTGGCCCAGGGAGGGACTATGGCTACACCTTC. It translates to CSAGPGRDYGYTF.